Shown below are 19 T cell receptor beta chains from a single sample sequenced in a study of PD-1 blockade in classical Hodgkin lymphoma (dated by TCRdb to 2020 to 2021). The time point tag for this specimen amounts to: cycle 4 day 1 (C4D1), after less than seven weeks of nivolumab. Every trial patient had relapsed after autologous stem cell transplantation, and cohorts A, B and C differed in prior brentuximab vedotin exposure. Receptors were amplified or captured by the immunoSEQ multiplex PCR assay. TCRdb provides this immuneACCESS table in a form limited to in-frame rearrangements. Some clones are lacking; in checked studies, under half of them reflect an unresolved V gene, and why the rest are absent is not known. For this sample the table gives some 100,000 clones, of which 85% to 95% were detected only once. The top ten clones comprise roughly 1.9% of the sample. This specimen consisted of peripheral blood mononuclear cells (PBMCs), obtained before the fourth cycle of nivolumab. The origin of the receptors is a human donor with classical Hodgkin lymphoma.

In nucleotides, the CDR3 is TGTGCCAGTAGTACGCGGGGACGGGTTGCCTACGAGCAGTACTTC. Its translation: CASSTRGRVAYEQYF. V gene TRBV19 combines with J gene TRBJ2-7; D might be TRBD2 (6 bases). V shed 4 bases and J shed 2 bases, with 15 bases lying between them. The CDR3 sequence is 15 residues long. Germline loops: CDR1 LNHDA, CDR2 SQIVND (reference sequence).

This clone was observed a few times. This sequence joins TRBV29-1 and TRBJ1-1; D gene uncertain. Germline CDR1 reads SQVTM; CDR2 reads ANQGSEA. The CDR3 runs to 12 residues. The V end lost 4 bases, the J end lost 0 bases, and 6 bases lay between the germline ends. The DNA for the CDR3 is TGCAGCGTTGTGTCAGTGAACACTGAAGCTTTCTTT. Protein sequence: CSVVSVNTEAFF.

The V call is TRBV30, the J call TRBJ2-2, with a possible D match to TRBD2 (5 bases). Trimming left V 3 bases short and J 2 bases short, with 22 bases between. The length of the CDR3 is 18 residues. The germline gives CDR1 GTSNPN, CDR2 SVGIG (reference sequence). CDR3 protein: CAWSRRAPGGVNTGELFF. CDR3 DNA sequence: TGTGCCTGGAGCCGGCGGGCCCCCGGAGGTGTAAACACCGGGGAGCTGTTTTTT.

The gene calls are TRBV6-1 and TRBJ1-2; no clear D. The V end lost 0 bases, the J end lost 2 bases, and 7 bases lay between the germline ends. The CDR3 spans 14 residues. Germline V gene lookup returns CDR1 MNHNS and CDR2 SASEGT. The CDR3 DNA reads as TGTGCCAGCAGTGAAGCAGGCAGAAACTATGGCTACACCTTC. Its translation is CASSEAGRNYGYTF.

This chain connects TRBV5-4 to TRBJ2-2; D gene uncertain. This CDR3 is built from 11 residues. V lost 5 bases and J lost 4, with 3 bases in between. Germline-derived CDR1 and CDR2 are SGHNT and YYREEE (reference sequence). DNA for the CDR3: TGTGCCAGCAGTACCACCGGGGAGCTGTTTTTT. Protein: CASSTTGELFF.

V usage is TRBV6-4 and J usage is TRBJ1-2, with D possibly matching TRBD1 (6 bases). V lost 5 bases to trimming and J lost 6 bases, with 13 bases between them. This CDR3 has 13 residues. Germline V gene lookup returns CDR1 MRHNA and CDR2 SNTAGT. CDR3 coding DNA: TGTGCCAGCAGTCAAGACGGGGGCCATGGCTACACCTTC. Translated: CASSQDGGHGYTF.

The chain has TRBV27 and TRBJ2-7; 7 bases line up with TRBD1. Germline CDR1 MNHEY, CDR2 SMNVEV (reference sequence). This CDR3 comprises 12 residues. J lost 6 bases, V lost 4 bases, and 3 bases had no gene match. The DNA of the CDR3 is TGTGCCAGCAGTTCGGGACAGATCGAGCAGTACTTC. Its translation is CASSSGQIEQYF.

The chain employs TRBV19 and TRBJ2-5; D might be TRBD2 (6 bases). Germline lookup yields CDR1 LNHDA and CDR2 SQIVND (reference sequence). Trimming took 6 bases from V and 4 from J, leaving 12 bases between them. This CDR3 is built from 13 residues. The CDR3 sequence: CASSSGGRETQYF. The CDR3 DNA sequence: TGTGCCAGTAGCTCCGGGGGAAGAGAGACCCAGTACTTC.

The V gene is TRBV5-6, the J gene TRBJ1-1; D is uncertain. V was trimmed by 2 bases and J by 5 bases, leaving 7 bases between them. In germline, CDR1 is SGHDT, CDR2 YYEEEE. CDR3 length: 12 residues. CDR3 region: CASSFGGTEAFF. The CDR3 region has the DNA TGTGCCAGCAGCTTCGGAGGAACTGAAGCTTTCTTT.

The rearrangement links TRBV5-1 to TRBJ2-5; tentatively, D is TRBD1 (5 bases). Trimming stripped 4 bases from V and 5 bases from J, with 18 bases between. Germline V gives CDR1 SGHRS, CDR2 YFSETQ. This CDR3 region has 15 residues. The CDR3 coding sequence is TGCGCCAGCAGCGATACCAGGGTGAGCTCGGAGACCCAGTACTTC. Amino acids: CASSDTRVSSETQYF.

The J gene is TRBJ2-2, the V gene TRBV21-1; the table's TRBD2 call for D was not verified on the DNA. TRBV21-1 is marked as a pseudogene. There are 18 residues in the CDR3. The CDR3 bases are TGTGCCAGCAGCAAAGTTGGGCTAGCGGGGATCGGCGGCGGGGAGCTGTTTTTT. It codes for CASSKVGLAGIGGGELFF.

Only a few counts were recorded for this clone. V usage is TRBV7-9 and J usage is TRBJ1-5; D may be TRBD1 (6 bases). Trimming removed 4 bases from V and 8 bases from J, with 15 bases in between. The CDR3 extends over 14 amino acids. CDR1 and CDR2 (germline): SEHNR, FQNEAQ (reference sequence). The CDR3 loop reads CASSSTGNGEPQHF. The DNA for the CDR3 is TGTGCCAGCAGCTCCACAGGGAACGGTGAGCCCCAGCATTTT.

The chain has TRBV30 and TRBJ2-4; 14 positions match TRBD2. The CDR3 runs to 19 residues. Germline assignment: CDR1 GTSNPN and CDR2 SVGIG (reference sequence). V shed 0 bases, J shed 0 bases, and the junction held 7 bases outside the gene matches. The CDR3 sequence: CAWSVTSGRAEGAKNIQYF. CDR3 DNA: TGTGCCTGGAGTGTGACTAGCGGGAGGGCCGAGGGAGCCAAAAACATTCAGTACTTC. The full variable domain, in which reference TRBV30 and TRBJ2-4 provide the parts outside the CDR3, is SQTIHQWPATLVQPVGSPLSLECTVEGTSNPNLYWYRQAAGRGLQLLFYSVGIGQISSEVPQNLSASRPQDRQFILSSKKLLLSDSGFYLCAWSVTSGRAEGAKNIQYFGAGTRLSVL.

The rearrangement joins TRBV29-1 to TRBJ1-2; the match to TRBD1 covers 7 bases. The CDR3 has 12 amino acids. Germline assignment: CDR1 SQVTM and CDR2 ANQGSEA. Trimming at V came to 7 bases and at J to 3 bases, leaving 5 bases not matched to a gene. CDR3 in amino acids: CSGKTGDYGYTF. Written as DNA, the CDR3 is TGCAGCGGCAAAACAGGGGACTATGGCTACACCTTC.

The chain couples TRBV2 to TRBJ1-2; 8 bases are shared with TRBD1. There are 12 residues in the CDR3. Losses at the gene ends were 6 bases for V and 7 bases for J; bases not matched to a gene: 4. Germline V lookup: CDR1 SNHLY, CDR2 FYNNEI. The CDR3 DNA sequence: TGTGCCAGCAGCAGGGGGCCTTTTGGCTACACCTTC. It is translated as CASSRGPFGYTF.

The gene calls are TRBV5-4 and TRBJ2-7; D possibly corresponds to TRBD1 (7 bases). CDR3 length equals 14 residues. Deletions cut 0 bases from V and 9 bases from J, with 16 bases between. CDR1 SGHNT and CDR2 YYREEE come from the germline V gene (reference sequence). The CDR3 DNA reads as TGTGCCAGCAGCTTGGCTGACAGGGAGGTATGGCAGTACTTC. It codes for CASSLADREVWQYF.

The chain has TRBV6-1 and TRBJ1-5, with D unresolved. This CDR3 spans 15 amino acids. Germline V gives CDR1 MNHNS, CDR2 SASEGT. The germline V and J ends were trimmed by 0 bases and 5 bases, with 11 bases remaining between them. The CDR3 DNA is TGTGCCAGCAGTGAAGCCCCAACGGGATATCAGCCCCAGCATTTT. It yields the protein CASSEAPTGYQPQHF.

The chain joins TRBV9 to TRBJ2-7, with D uncertain. The CDR3 totals 14 residues. The V gene lost 3 bases and the J gene lost 0 bases, with 10 bases spanning the gap. Germline CDR1 and CDR2: SGDLS and YYNGEE. CDR3: CASSGALSSYEQYF. CDR3 nucleotides: TGTGCCAGCAGCGGCGCGTTAAGCTCCTACGAGCAGTACTTC. The whole variable domain, remainder taken from reference TRBV9 and TRBJ2-7, is DSGVTQTPKHLITATGQRVTLRCSPRSGDLSVYWYQQSLDQGLQFLIQYYNGEERAKGNILERFSAQQFPDLHSELNLSSLELGDSALYFCASSGALSSYEQYFGPGTRLTVT.

This chain uses TRBV9 with TRBJ2-1; 11 bases agree with TRBD2. The CDR3 contains 17 residues. CDR1 is SGDLS and CDR2 is YYNGEE in the germline V gene. V lost 3 bases, J lost 2 bases, and 7 bases stayed unmatched. The CDR3 region has the DNA TGTGCCAGCAGCGGCCGGGGGACTAGCGGTACCTACAATGAGCAGTTCTTC. Protein product: CASSGRGTSGTYNEQFF.